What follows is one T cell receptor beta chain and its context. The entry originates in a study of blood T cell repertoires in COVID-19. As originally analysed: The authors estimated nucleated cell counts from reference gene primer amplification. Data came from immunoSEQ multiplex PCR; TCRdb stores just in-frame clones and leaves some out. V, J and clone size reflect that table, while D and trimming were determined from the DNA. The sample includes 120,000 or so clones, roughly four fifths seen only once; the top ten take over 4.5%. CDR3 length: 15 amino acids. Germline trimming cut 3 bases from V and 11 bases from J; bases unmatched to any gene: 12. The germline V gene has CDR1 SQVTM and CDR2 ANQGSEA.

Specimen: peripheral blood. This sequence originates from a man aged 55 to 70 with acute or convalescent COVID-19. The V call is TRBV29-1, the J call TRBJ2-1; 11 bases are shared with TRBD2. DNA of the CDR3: TGCAGCGTTGATAGCCCCGAGACTAGCGGGAATCAGCAGTTCTTC. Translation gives CSVDSPETSGNQQFF.